Listed below are T cell receptor beta chains from one sample, sequenced in a study of preoperative IRX-2 immunotherapy in early breast cancer. Sequenced by immunoSEQ multiplex PCR; TCRdb stores in-frame clones only, minus some. The table records about 89,000 clones, 86% of them present only once. Source: tumor tissue, taken after IRX-2 immunotherapy. The source of these receptors is a human donor with breast cancer. CDR3s include the opening cysteine and the closing phenylalanine or tryptophan. The D gene is left open where the match is weak. Expanded clones get a size class; other rows say once, few or many, or leave the size out.

CDR3nt: TGTGCCAGTAGTTCGCCCGGGGCCTCGAGGCATACGCAGTATTTT
CDR3aa: CASSSPGASRHTQYF
d_gene: .
v_gene: TRBV19
j_gene: TRBJ2-3
abundance: .

CDR3nt: TGTGCCAGCAGCCGGGACGTCCAGATAGCATACACTGAAGCTTTCTTT
CDR3aa: CASSRDVQIAYTEAFF
d_gene: .
v_gene: TRBV11-3
j_gene: TRBJ1-1
abundance: .

CDR3nt: TGCAGCGTCGGGGAGGGGATAAATCAGCCCCAGCATTTT
CDR3aa: CSVGEGINQPQHF
d_gene: .
v_gene: TRBV29-1
j_gene: TRBJ1-5
abundance: .

CDR3nt: TGTGCCAGCAGTACACCCGACAGGGGTTACGAGCAGTACTTC
CDR3aa: CASSTPDRGYEQYF
d_gene: TRBD1
v_gene: TRBV11-3
j_gene: TRBJ2-7
abundance: few

CDR3nt: TGTGCCAGCAGCCGGACAGGGGCAGGCTACACCTTC
CDR3aa: CASSRTGAGYTF
d_gene: TRBD1
v_gene: TRBV28
j_gene: TRBJ1-2
abundance: .

CDR3nt: TGTGCCAGCAGCTTAGGAGACAGCGCCTACGAGCAGTACTTC
CDR3aa: CASSLGDSAYEQYF
d_gene: .
v_gene: TRBV11-3
j_gene: TRBJ2-7
abundance: .

CDR3nt: TGTGCCAGCAGCTGGGGTGGTTACAATGAGCAGTTCTTC
CDR3aa: CASSWGGYNEQFF
d_gene: .
v_gene: TRBV7-1
j_gene: TRBJ2-1
abundance: once

CDR3nt: TGTGCCAGCAGTTTGACAGGGGGGGGACCAACTAATGAAAAACTGTTTTTT
CDR3aa: CASSLTGGGPTNEKLFF
d_gene: TRBD1
v_gene: TRBV28
j_gene: TRBJ1-4
abundance: .

CDR3nt: TGTGCCAGCAGTTCGAATGGCAATCAGCCCCAGCATTTT
CDR3aa: CASSSNGNQPQHF
d_gene: .
v_gene: TRBV6-8
j_gene: TRBJ1-5
abundance: .

CDR3nt: TGTGCCAGCAGCCAAGTTCCGTTAGCGGGGGACTCCTACAATGAGCAGTTCTTC
CDR3aa: CASSQVPLAGDSYNEQFF
d_gene: TRBD2
v_gene: TRBV14
j_gene: TRBJ2-1
abundance: .

CDR3nt: TGTGCCAGCAGTGACACTAGCGGGGGAACAGATACGCAGTATTTT
CDR3aa: CASSDTSGGTDTQYF
d_gene: TRBD2
v_gene: TRBV6-8
j_gene: TRBJ2-3
abundance: .

CDR3nt: TGTGCCAGCGCCCCGGGACAGGGGCTGGCGCAGCAGTACTTC
CDR3aa: CASAPGQGLAQQYF
d_gene: TRBD1
v_gene: TRBV6-8
j_gene: TRBJ2-7
abundance: once

CDR3nt: TGTGCCAGCAGTTACTCGAAGACAGATACGCAGTATTTT
CDR3aa: CASSYSKTDTQYF
d_gene: .
v_gene: TRBV6-4
j_gene: TRBJ2-3
abundance: .

CDR3nt: TGCGCCAGCAGCTTGTCGGACAGGGGCCTAGGGACGCAGTATTTT
CDR3aa: CASSLSDRGLGTQYF
d_gene: TRBD1
v_gene: TRBV5-1
j_gene: TRBJ2-3
abundance: .

CDR3nt: TGTGCCAGCAGTTACTTTGGAGGGGGGACCCAGTACTTC
CDR3aa: CASSYFGGGTQYF
d_gene: .
v_gene: TRBV6-7
j_gene: TRBJ2-5
abundance: .

CDR3nt: TGCGCCAGCAGCTCAGGACAGGGAGGGGAAAAACTGTTTTTT
CDR3aa: CASSSGQGGEKLFF
d_gene: TRBD1
v_gene: TRBV5-1
j_gene: TRBJ1-4
abundance: once

CDR3nt: TGTGCCATTGGGGCGCCCAACACAGATACGCAGTATTTT
CDR3aa: CAIGAPNTDTQYF
d_gene: .
v_gene: TRBV19
j_gene: TRBJ2-3
abundance: .

CDR3nt: TGTGCCAGCAGTTACGGGGGCGGGCAAGAGACCCAGTACTTC
CDR3aa: CASSYGGGQETQYF
d_gene: .
v_gene: TRBV6-8
j_gene: TRBJ2-5
abundance: .

CDR3nt: TGTGCCTGGAGTTCCTCGGTGGGTGGCTACACCTTC
CDR3aa: CAWSSSVGGYTF
d_gene: .
v_gene: TRBV30
j_gene: TRBJ1-2
abundance: .

CDR3nt: TGTGCCAGCAGCCTCCGACAGGACCTTAAATCACCCCTCCACTTT
CDR3aa: CASSLRQDLKSPLHF
d_gene: .
v_gene: TRBV9
j_gene: TRBJ1-6
abundance: once

CDR3nt: TGTGCCAGCAGCTTGGGAGGGCCGGGGGAGACCCAGTACTTC
CDR3aa: CASSLGGPGETQYF
d_gene: TRBD2
v_gene: TRBV11-3
j_gene: TRBJ2-5
abundance: .

CDR3nt: TGTGCCAGCAGCGCTGGGACAGGGGGTACCTACGAGCAGTACTTC
CDR3aa: CASSAGTGGTYEQYF
d_gene: TRBD1
v_gene: TRBV11-3
j_gene: TRBJ2-7
abundance: few

CDR3nt: TGTGCCAGCAGCTTAGATCATGCAGGAGCCTATGGCTACACCTTC
CDR3aa: CASSLDHAGAYGYTF
d_gene: .
v_gene: TRBV7-5
j_gene: TRBJ1-2
abundance: .

CDR3nt: TGCGCCAGCAGCTCCCGGGACACGAAGTTCTACAATGAGCAGTTCTTC
CDR3aa: CASSSRDTKFYNEQFF
d_gene: .
v_gene: TRBV5-1
j_gene: TRBJ2-1
abundance: once

CDR3nt: TGTGCCAGTAGTATAGGACAAACAAGGGTGGCCCGCACAGATACGCAGTATTTT
CDR3aa: CASSIGQTRVARTDTQYF
d_gene: .
v_gene: TRBV19
j_gene: TRBJ2-3
abundance: .

CDR3nt: TGTGCCAGCAGTCGGCCAGCGGTTTGGGGCAATGAGCAGTTCTTC
CDR3aa: CASSRPAVWGNEQFF
d_gene: .
v_gene: TRBV28
j_gene: TRBJ2-1
abundance: .

CDR3nt: TGTGCCAGCAGTGATTCGGGGCGTAGCAATCAGCCCCAGCATTTT
CDR3aa: CASSDSGRSNQPQHF
d_gene: .
v_gene: TRBV6-8
j_gene: TRBJ1-5
abundance: .

CDR3nt: TGTGCCAGCAGCCTGACAGGGACTAGTGAAAAACTGTTTTTT
CDR3aa: CASSLTGTSEKLFF
d_gene: TRBD1
v_gene: TRBV11-3
j_gene: TRBJ1-4
abundance: few

CDR3nt: TGCGCCAGCAGCTCAAACCCCGGGACTGACTATGGCTACACCTTC
CDR3aa: CASSSNPGTDYGYTF
d_gene: .
v_gene: TRBV5-1
j_gene: TRBJ1-2
abundance: .

CDR3nt: TGTGCCAGCAGCCCAGGGGGGACTAGCGGGGGACGCGGCGAGCAGTACTTC
CDR3aa: CASSPGGTSGGRGEQYF
d_gene: TRBD2
v_gene: TRBV7-6
j_gene: TRBJ2-7
abundance: .

CDR3nt: TGTGCCAGCACTCAATGGGGGGCCGATCAGCCCCAGCATTTT
CDR3aa: CASTQWGADQPQHF
d_gene: .
v_gene: TRBV6-8
j_gene: TRBJ1-5
abundance: .

CDR3nt: TGTGCCTGGAGCGCCAATGGGGGGAAAACTTTCTTT
CDR3aa: CAWSANGGKTFF
d_gene: .
v_gene: TRBV30
j_gene: TRBJ1-1
abundance: .

CDR3nt: TGTGCCAGCATCTTAGCGGGACAGGGGTCTGAAGCTTTCTTT
CDR3aa: CASILAGQGSEAFF
d_gene: TRBD1
v_gene: TRBV28
j_gene: TRBJ1-1
abundance: .

CDR3nt: TGTGCCAGCAACTCTGGAGGTCTCTATGGCTACACCTTC
CDR3aa: CASNSGGLYGYTF
d_gene: .
v_gene: TRBV28
j_gene: TRBJ1-2
abundance: .

CDR3nt: TGTGCCAGCAGTTTCGGACAGGGCGACTATGGCTACACCTTC
CDR3aa: CASSFGQGDYGYTF
d_gene: TRBD1
v_gene: TRBV28
j_gene: TRBJ1-2
abundance: .

CDR3nt: TGCGCCAGCAGTGCTTGGACTAGCGGGAGGAGGGAGGGGTCAGGATCCAAAAACATTCAGTACTTC
CDR3aa: CASSAWTSGRREGSGSKNIQYF
d_gene: TRBD2
v_gene: TRBV10-1
j_gene: TRBJ2-4
abundance: .

CDR3nt: TGTGCCAGCAGCCTCGGTCGGGCAGCCGAGCAGTACTTC
CDR3aa: CASSLGRAAEQYF
d_gene: .
v_gene: TRBV7-2
j_gene: TRBJ2-7
abundance: .

CDR3nt: TGTGCCAGTAGCCTAACATCACAGGACTACGAGCAGTACTTC
CDR3aa: CASSLTSQDYEQYF
d_gene: .
v_gene: TRBV19
j_gene: TRBJ2-7
abundance: .

CDR3nt: TGTGCCAGCAGAACAGGGGGCACCTCTGAAGCTTTCTTT
CDR3aa: CASRTGGTSEAFF
d_gene: TRBD1
v_gene: TRBV28
j_gene: TRBJ1-1
abundance: few

CDR3nt: TGTGCCAGCAGCTTGTCTTGGCGGGACAATCAGCCCCAGCATTTT
CDR3aa: CASSLSWRDNQPQHF
d_gene: .
v_gene: TRBV11-3
j_gene: TRBJ1-5
abundance: .

CDR3nt: TGTGCCAGCAGCCCCGAGGGGGGTTCGGATGAGCAGTTCTTC
CDR3aa: CASSPEGGSDEQFF
d_gene: .
v_gene: TRBV6-8
j_gene: TRBJ2-1
abundance: .

CDR3nt: TGTGCCAGCAGCCCCCGGACTAGCGGGAGTAAATACGAGCAGTACTTC
CDR3aa: CASSPRTSGSKYEQYF
d_gene: TRBD2
v_gene: TRBV7-1
j_gene: TRBJ2-7
abundance: .

CDR3nt: TGTGCCAGCAGTTTATTGGGAGGTGGGGACAGTTATGGCTACACCTTC
CDR3aa: CASSLLGGGDSYGYTF
d_gene: TRBD1
v_gene: TRBV28
j_gene: TRBJ1-2
abundance: .

CDR3nt: TGCGCCAGCTCATCGACGAGGGGGTACAATGAGCAGTTCTTC
CDR3aa: CASSSTRGYNEQFF
d_gene: .
v_gene: TRBV23-1
j_gene: TRBJ2-1
abundance: .

CDR3nt: TGCGCCAGCAGCTTGGCACCGGTGGCCCACGAGCAGTACTTC
CDR3aa: CASSLAPVAHEQYF
d_gene: .
v_gene: TRBV5-1
j_gene: TRBJ2-7
abundance: .

CDR3nt: TGTGCCAGCTCACCGGCTAGTGGCGAGAGGCAGCCCCAGCATTTT
CDR3aa: CASSPASGERQPQHF
d_gene: .
v_gene: TRBV18
j_gene: TRBJ1-5
abundance: .

CDR3nt: TGCGCCAGCAGCGTCGGACTCGACAGGGCTCTTGAGCAGTTCTTC
CDR3aa: CASSVGLDRALEQFF
d_gene: TRBD1
v_gene: TRBV5-1
j_gene: TRBJ2-1
abundance: .

CDR3nt: TGTGCCAGCAGCTTAGCTAGCGGGAGCTCCTACAATGAGCAGTTCTTC
CDR3aa: CASSLASGSSYNEQFF
d_gene: TRBD2
v_gene: TRBV7-6
j_gene: TRBJ2-1
abundance: .

CDR3nt: TGTGCCACCAGCAGAGATAAGGGTACGATCACTGAAGCTTTCTTT
CDR3aa: CATSRDKGTITEAFF
d_gene: .
v_gene: TRBV15
j_gene: TRBJ1-1
abundance: .

CDR3nt: TGTGCCAGTAGTATAGATCGAGCAGGGCCCCAGCATTTT
CDR3aa: CASSIDRAGPQHF
d_gene: .
v_gene: TRBV19
j_gene: TRBJ1-5
abundance: .

CDR3nt: TGCGCCAGCAGCTGGGGGGCCGAGAATGAAAAACTGTTTTTT
CDR3aa: CASSWGAENEKLFF
d_gene: .
v_gene: TRBV5-1
j_gene: TRBJ1-4
abundance: .

CDR3nt: TGTGCCAGTAGTATAGGATCGTTCAGGTCCTATGGCTACACCTTC
CDR3aa: CASSIGSFRSYGYTF
d_gene: .
v_gene: TRBV19
j_gene: TRBJ1-2
abundance: few

CDR3nt: TGCAGCGTCCTAACCGGGACAGGGATTAACTATGGCTACACCTTC
CDR3aa: CSVLTGTGINYGYTF
d_gene: TRBD1
v_gene: TRBV29-1
j_gene: TRBJ1-2
abundance: .